This is a list of T cell receptor beta chains from one sample in a study of blood T cell repertoires in COVID-19. Repertoires were generated with immunoSEQ multiplex PCR, while TCRdb's copy carries only in-frame clones and drops some. The table shows nearly 350,000 clones, with over 75% occurring only once. Sequencing input: PBMCs or T cells enriched from blood (not recorded which). The receptors originated from a woman under 40 who had recovered from COVID-19. CDR3s include the opening cysteine and the closing phenylalanine or tryptophan. A D gene is named only where the DNA matches it firmly. Some rows have no size entry. The others give once, few or many, or a class for an expanded clone.

>TRBD2|TRBJ2-2|TRBV9|NA
CASSVEGTSGGPLTGELFF
TGTGCCAGCAGCGTAGAGGGGACTAGCGGGGGCCCCTTGACCGGGGAGCTGTTTTTT
>NA|TRBJ1-2|TRBV3-1/TRBV3-2|NA
CASSQGRGEYGYTF
TGTGCCAGCAGCCAGGGGAGGGGAGAATATGGCTACACCTTC
>NA|TRBJ1-1|TRBV30|NA
CAWSPEGRTEAFF
TGTGCCTGGAGTCCAGAGGGGAGGACTGAAGCTTTCTTT
>NA|TRBJ2-5|TRBV19|NA
CASSSKETQYF
TGTGCCAGTAGTAGTAAAGAGACCCAGTACTTC
>NA|TRBJ2-7|TRBV28|NA
CASSLTGLARVYEQYF
TGTGCCAGCAGTTTAACAGGGTTAGCACGGGTCTACGAGCAGTACTTC
>NA|TRBJ2-2|TRBV24-1|NA
CATAGGVANTGELFF
TGTGCCACCGCTGGCGGGGTGGCCAACACCGGGGAGCTGTTTTTT
>TRBD1|TRBJ1-1|TRBV11-2|few
CASRKTGDDTEAFF
TGTGCCAGCAGGAAGACAGGGGACGACACTGAAGCTTTCTTT
>NA|TRBJ1-2|TRBV19|NA
CASRRQHYGYTF
TGTGCCAGTAGGAGGCAGCACTATGGCTACACCTTC
>NA|TRBJ2-2|TRBV5-1|NA
CASSRPGQRELFF
TGCGCCAGCAGCCGTCCGGGACAAAGGGAGCTGTTTTTT
>TRBD1|TRBJ1-1|TRBV18|NA
CASSPMDREAFF
TGTGCCAGCTCACCCATGGACAGGGAAGCTTTCTTT
>TRBD2|TRBJ2-3|TRBV7-2|once
CASSRRTSGTTDTQYF
TGTGCCAGCAGCCGTCGGACTAGCGGGACCACAGATACGCAGTATTTT
>NA|TRBJ2-3|TRBV4-1|NA
CASSPTERVNTDTQYF
TGCGCCAGCAGCCCCACTGAGCGGGTAAACACAGATACGCAGTATTTT
>NA|TRBJ1-2|TRBV7-8|NA
CASSLARNSYGYTF
TGTGCCAGCAGCTTAGCCAGAAATTCCTATGGCTACACCTTC
>TRBD2|TRBJ2-2|TRBV15|once
CATSTRGAGTTTGELFF
TGTGCCACCAGCACCCGAGGGGCAGGGACTACCACCGGGGAGCTGTTTTTT
>TRBD1|TRBJ1-6|TRBV12-5|NA
CASGSSGTGVFSPLHF
TGTGCTAGTGGTTCCTCCGGGACAGGGGTTTTTTCACCCCTCCACTTT
>TRBD1|TRBJ1-2|TRBV30|few
CACGQGGGYTF
TGTGCCTGCGGACAGGGGGGAGGCTACACCTTC
>NA|TRBJ2-3|TRBV2|once
CASSEGTDTDTQYF
TGTGCCAGCAGTGAAGGGACAGATACAGATACGCAGTATTTT
>TRBD1|TRBJ1-2|TRBV30|NA
CAWSGQGNYGYTF
TGTGCCTGGAGTGGACAGGGGAACTATGGCTACACCTTC
>TRBD1|TRBJ1-1|TRBV11-2|NA
CASSTGAQGDTEAFF
TGTGCCAGCAGCACGGGGGCCCAGGGGGACACTGAAGCTTTCTTT
>NA|TRBJ1-2|TRBV6-2/TRBV6-3|few
CASSYTLDNLRDGYTF
TGTGCCAGCAGTTACACCTTGGACAATCTAAGGGATGGCTACACCTTC
>NA|TRBJ2-7|TRBV3-1/TRBV3-2|NA
CASSQDPHSYEQYF
TGTGCCAGCAGCCAAGATCCCCACTCCTACGAGCAGTACTTC
>NA|TRBJ2-3|TRBV4-1|NA
CASSQLQTSTDTQYF
TGCGCCAGCAGCCAACTGCAGACTAGCACAGATACGCAGTATTTT
>TRBD2|TRBJ2-1|TRBV7-9|many
CASSPNPIAGGPRNEQFF
TGTGCCAGCAGCCCGAACCCTATAGCGGGGGGGCCGAGAAATGAGCAGTTCTTC
>TRBD1|TRBJ1-1|TRBV30|once
CAWSLRQGVMNTEAFF
TGTGCCTGGAGTCTTAGACAGGGGGTAATGAACACTGAAGCTTTCTTT
>NA|TRBJ2-7|TRBV2|NA
CASSSQGGYEQYF
TGTGCCAGCAGTAGCCAGGGTGGGTACGAGCAGTACTTC
>TRBD1|TRBJ2-5|TRBV6-4|NA
CASSDFRTGEETQYF
TGTGCCAGCAGTGACTTCCGAACAGGGGAGGAGACCCAGTACTTC
>TRBD1|TRBJ1-1|TRBV5-4|NA
CASTLLPPRTGNTEAFF
TGTGCCAGCACCTTGCTCCCCCCGCGGACAGGGAACACTGAAGCTTTCTTT
>TRBD1|TRBJ1-4|TRBV5-1|NA
CASSPEGATNEKLFF
TGCGCCAGCAGCCCGGAGGGGGCGACTAATGAAAAACTGTTTTTT
>TRBD1|TRBJ1-3|TRBV5-5|once
CASSGPGQSPGNTIYF
TGTGCCAGCAGCGGCCCGGGACAGAGTCCTGGAAACACCATATATTTT
>TRBD2|TRBJ2-1|TRBV25-1|NA
CASRPSGGGPYNEQFF
TGTGCCAGCAGGCCAAGTGGCGGGGGGCCCTACAATGAGCAGTTCTTC
>NA|TRBJ2-2|TRBV24-1|few
CATSDLRGGANTGELFF
TGTGCCACCAGTGATTTGCGCGGAGGGGCGAACACCGGGGAGCTGTTTTTT
>TRBD2|TRBJ2-5|TRBV11-2|NA
CASSLSSSGPTQYF
TGTGCCAGCAGCTTAAGTTCTAGCGGACCGACCCAGTACTTC
>TRBD1|TRBJ1-1|TRBV19|NA
CASSNRGRRTEAFF
TGTGCCAGTAGCAACAGGGGGAGGAGGACTGAAGCTTTCTTT
>TRBD1|TRBJ1-1|TRBV4-1|NA
CASSQDKAGTGGRTEAFF
TGCGCCAGCAGCCAAGATAAAGCCGGGACAGGGGGCCGGACTGAAGCTTTCTTT
>NA|TRBJ1-2|TRBV12-3/TRBV12-4|NA
CASREDGYYGYTF
TGTGCCAGCAGGGAGGACGGCTACTATGGCTACACCTTC
>NA|TRBJ2-5|TRBV28|NA
CASSFSEVQETQYF
TGTGCCAGCAGTTTTAGTGAGGTCCAAGAGACCCAGTACTTC
>TRBD1|TRBJ2-7|TRBV7-9|NA
CASSGARQGLYEQYF
TGTGCCAGCAGCGGAGCTAGACAGGGTTTATACGAGCAGTACTTC
>TRBD1|TRBJ1-4|TRBV5-1|once
CASSRDGQGANEKLFF
TGCGCCAGCAGCAGAGATGGACAGGGTGCTAATGAAAAACTGTTTTTT
>NA|TRBJ1-1|TRBV12-5|NA
CASGWISGPGIWTTEAFF
TGTGCTAGTGGTTGGATCAGTGGCCCCGGGATTTGGACCACTGAAGCTTTCTTT
>NA|TRBJ1-2|TRBV2|NA
CASSDTGFYGYTF
TGTGCCAGCAGTGACACAGGCTTTTATGGCTACACCTTC
>NA|TRBJ1-2|TRBV6-2/TRBV6-3|NA
CASSYYGVGYGYTF
TGTGCCAGCAGTTACTACGGGGTCGGCTATGGCTACACCTTC
>TRBD1|TRBJ1-1|TRBV18|NA
CASSPGTGGTEAFF
TGTGCCAGCTCACCGGGGACAGGAGGAACTGAAGCTTTCTTT
>TRBD1|TRBJ1-5|TRBV18|NA
CASSPYRDREYSQPQHF
TGTGCCAGCTCACCGTACCGGGACAGGGAGTATAGTCAGCCCCAGCATTTT
>TRBD1|TRBJ2-7|TRBV28|NA
CASRKSTGVGSEQYF
TGTGCCAGCAGAAAAAGCACAGGGGTGGGGAGCGAGCAGTACTTC
>TRBD1|TRBJ1-6|TRBV24-1|NA
CATSDSTGDNSPLHF
TGTGCCACCAGTGATTCGACAGGGGACAATTCACCCCTCCACTTT